The 14 T cell receptor beta chains given below trace back to one sample, sequenced in a study of CD8 T cells in ankylosing spondylitis. TCRdb re-analysed the 5' RACE reads in MiXCR, keeping a single row per CDR3 protein. The sample lists 110,000 to 150,000 distinct CDR3 sequences, 7% to 10% seen once, with under 7.5% in the top ten. Sequencing was performed on synovial fluid, either unsorted or a sorted T cell fraction (not recorded which). These receptors were collected from a male donor with ankylosing spondylitis.

This clonotype showed up many times. V usage is TRBV20-1 and J usage is TRBJ2-3; D not certain. The V and J ends lost 5 bases and 4 bases respectively, with 13 bases between them. Germline CDR1 reads DFQATT; CDR2 reads SNEGSKA (reference sequence). CDR3 length equals 13 residues. CDR3 in DNA: TGCAGTGCTCCAGAGGTCATGGCAGATACGCAGTATTTT. Translation gives CSAPEVMADTQYF.

This clonotype was counted ten times or more. V is TRBV5-4 and J is TRBJ1-2; tentatively, D is TRBD1 (5 bases). Trimming pared 3 bases from V and 0 bases from J, leaving 12 bases between. Germline CDR1 is SGHNT and CDR2 is YYREEE (reference sequence). The CDR3 spans 15 residues. CDR3 coding DNA: TGTGCCAGCAGCTCTTTGGAGACAGCTAACTATGGCTACACCTTC. Translating gives CASSSLETANYGYTF.

There are many counts of this clonotype. This rearrangement joins TRBV7-2 to TRBJ2-5; D tentatively reads TRBD1 or TRBD2 (5 bases each). The germline V gene has CDR1 SGHTA and CDR2 FQGNSA. V was clipped by 5 bases and J by 5 bases, with 12 bases between them. This CDR3 has 13 residues. DNA of the CDR3: TGTGCCAGCAGCCTACTAGGGGACGAGACCCAGTACTTC. Its translation: CASSLLGDETQYF.

On this clonotype itself: Given a much more abundant clone one base away, this may be a read error. The chain uses TRBV27 and TRBJ2-7, with D perhaps TRBD2 (5 bases). CDR3 size: 15 residues. V was clipped by 5 bases and J by 6 bases, with 20 bases between them. The germline V gene encodes CDR1 MNHEY and CDR2 SMNVEV (reference sequence). In DNA form, the CDR3 reads TGTGCCAGCAGTCCCCAGGTAGCGAGGGCCACCGAGCAGTACTTC. Protein: CASSPQVARATEQYF.

As to this clonotype: A clone one base away is much larger, so this may be a read error. The chain joins TRBV6-5 to TRBJ2-7; either TRBD1 or TRBD2 may fit D (5 bases each). CDR1 is MNHEY, CDR2 SVGAGI, per germline. The CDR3 has 12 residues. The chain's CDR3 is CASSIGDDEQNF. The CDR3 nucleotides read TGTGCCAGCAGCATCGGGGACGACGAGCAGAACTTC.

This clonotype came up a few times. V and J are TRBV28 and TRBJ1-2; the match to TRBD1 covers 7 bases. Germline loops: CDR1 MDHEN, CDR2 SYDVKM. J gave up 7 bases and V 1 base, and 15 bases lay outside the gene matches. CDR3 length: 17 amino acids. The CDR3 DNA reads as TGTGCCAGCAGTTTATTCACCGCTTGGAAGGGGGCGGGTGGCTACACCTTC. Its protein product is CASSLFTAWKGAGGYTF.

This clonotype was detected only a few times. V gene TRBV3-1 combines with J gene TRBJ2-1; no firm D call. The V gene's germline CDR1 is LGHDT and CDR2 YNNKEL (reference sequence). This CDR3 has 12 amino acids. The ends were cut back, 0 bases at V and 7 bases at J, with 4 bases in the middle. This chain's CDR3 is CASSQDWNEQFF. As DNA, the CDR3 is TGTGCCAGCAGCCAAGATTGGAATGAGCAGTTCTTC.

This clonotype was picked up a small number of times. The chain has TRBV5-4 and TRBJ1-1; 8 bases align to TRBD1. The CDR3 is 17 amino acids. The V gene's germline CDR1 is SGHNT and CDR2 YYREEE (reference sequence). Losses at the gene ends were 2 bases for V and 0 bases for J; bases not matched to a gene: 9. This CDR3 is CASSLPPGGGLNTEAFF. The CDR3, as DNA: TGTGCCAGCAGCTTACCCCCAGGGGGCGGCTTGAACACTGAAGCTTTCTTT.

This clonotype showed up many times. The rearrangement links TRBV28 to TRBJ1-5; no definite D call. Per germline, CDR1 MDHEN and CDR2 SYDVKM. Trimming cost V 2 bases and J 3 bases, with 8 bases left between them. The CDR3 is made up of 14 amino acids. This CDR3 is CASSLRGVNQPQHF. The CDR3 bases are TGTGCCAGCAGTTTACGGGGAGTCAATCAGCCCCAGCATTTT. The full variable domain, with the rest looked up from reference TRBV28 and TRBJ1-5, is DVKVTQSSRYLVKRTGEKVFLECVQDMDHENMFWYRQDPGLGLRLIYFSYDVKMKEKGDIPEGYSVSREKKERFSLILESASTNQTSMYLCASSLRGVNQPQHFGDGTRLSIL.

J is TRBJ1-1 and V is TRBV4-3; D not certain. Germline values: CDR1 LGHNA, CDR2 YSLEER. Between the trimmed V and J ends, which lost 3 bases and 7 bases, there was a span of 12 bases. The CDR3 extends over 13 amino acids. CDR3: CASSQDPQSEAFF. The CDR3 bases are TGCGCCAGCAGCCAGGACCCACAAAGTGAAGCTTTCTTT.

The chain carries TRBV27 and TRBJ1-1, with 7 nucleotides matching TRBD1. The germline V gene has CDR1 MNHEY and CDR2 SMNVEV (reference sequence). V gave up 5 bases and J gave up 9 bases; unmatched junction bases: 15. The CDR3 runs 15 residues. CDR3 DNA sequence: TGTGCCAGCAGTGGCATCCGGGACAGTGGACGCCAAGCTTTCTTT. Translating gives CASSGIRDSGRQAFF.

The chain links TRBV5-1 to TRBJ1-6; D unresolved. The length of the CDR3 is 15 residues. Germline V gene data show CDR1 as SGHRS and CDR2 as YFSETQ. V was cut by 4 bases and J by 2 bases, with 10 bases left in between. Here the CDR3 reads CASSRGGTYNSPLHF. In DNA form, the CDR3 reads TGCGCCAGCAGCCGTGGCGGGACCTATAATTCACCCCTCCACTTT.

This clonotype was found many times. The chain combines TRBV6-1 with TRBJ1-6, with unresolved D. Germline-derived CDR1 and CDR2 are MNHNS and SASEGT. V was cut by 7 bases and J by 3 bases, with 22 bases left in between. The CDR3 length is 18 residues. In DNA form, the CDR3 reads TGTGCCAGCACCCAGGATCCGCGTCGTGGTGGCTATAATTCACCCCTCCACTTT. Protein: CASTQDPRRGGYNSPLHF.

This clonotype was seen ten or more times. This rearrangement joins TRBV20-1 to TRBJ2-7; 9 bases agree with TRBD1. This CDR3 has 14 amino acids. In germline, CDR1 is DFQATT, CDR2 SNEGSKA (reference sequence). V was clipped by 2 bases and J by 3 bases; unmatched bases: 5. CDR3 in DNA: TGCAGTGCTAGACATGGGACAGGGAACTACGAGCAGTACTTC. Its protein product is CSARHGTGNYEQYF.